Below, 26 T cell receptor beta chains from the same sample are listed, as sequenced in a study of OX40 agonist ivuxolimab in advanced cancers. Produced via immunoSEQ multiplex PCR; TCRdb's table is partial and in-frame only. Of about 40,000 clones in the sample, around 88% were seen once. The sample here was CD4+ or CD8+ T cells sorted from blood, taken in a trial of the OX40 agonist ivuxolimab. All receptors derive from an adult with an advanced solid tumor such as melanoma, head and neck, liver or kidney cancer.

A single count supports this clone. The CDR3 loop reads CASSFLAVYNEQFF. For the CDR3, the DNA is TGTGCCAGCAGCTTTCTAGCGGTTTACAATGAGCAGTTCTTC. This chain links TRBV5-4 with TRBJ2-1; 7 bases line up with TRBD2. After removal of 2 bases from V and 4 bases from J, the junction contained 3 bases not matched to a gene. Germline CDR1 reads SGHNT; CDR2 reads YYREEE (reference sequence). This CDR3 is 14 amino acids long.

This chain uses TRBV4-1 with TRBJ2-5; no clear D. The CDR3 extends over 13 amino acids. V lost 8 bases and J lost 2, with 12 bases in between. The germline gives CDR1 MGHRA, CDR2 YSYEKL. CDR3: CASSIQQQETQYF. As DNA, the CDR3 is TGCGCCAGCTCCATACAGCAGCAAGAGACCCAGTACTTC.

V usage is TRBV6-6 and J usage is TRBJ2-5, with unresolved D. The V and J ends lost 2 bases and 5 bases respectively, with 12 bases between them. Germline values: CDR1 MNHNY, CDR2 SVGAGI (reference sequence). The CDR3 covers 14 residues. CDR3 DNA sequence: TGTGCCAGCAGTTACGAGCCCCAAATGGAGACCCAGTACTTC. Protein: CASSYEPQMETQYF.

The chain links TRBV10-1 to TRBJ1-4; D is ambiguous. In germline, CDR1 is WNHNN, CDR2 SYGVQD (reference sequence). The length of the CDR3 is 14 residues. Trimming left V 6 bases short and J 4 bases short, with 12 bases between. CDR3 DNA sequence: TGCGCCAGCAGGGCCGACGGGATTAATGAAAAACTGTTTTTT. Its protein product is CASRADGINEKLFF.

The rearrangement links TRBV18 to TRBJ2-2, with 9 nucleotides matching TRBD2. The CDR3 loop spans 16 amino acids. J lost 10 bases, V lost 0 bases, and 9 bases had no gene match. Germline V gives CDR1 KGHSH, CDR2 LQKENI. The DNA of the CDR3 is TGTGCCAGCTCACCACCGAGGGCGGGAGGGCCGAAGGAGCTGTTTTTT. Its protein product is CASSPPRAGGPKELFF.

In its sample, this clone was seen once. The chain has TRBV4-1 and TRBJ2-7; TRBD1 is a possible D gene (5 bases). CDR1 and CDR2 from the germline V gene are MGHRA and YSYEKL. Between the trimmed V and J ends, which lost 2 bases and 3 bases, there was a span of 14 bases. This CDR3 contains 15 residues. This CDR3 reads CASSQIREGGYEQYF. In DNA form, the CDR3 reads TGCGCCAGCAGCCAAATCAGGGAAGGTGGCTACGAGCAGTACTTC.

The V and J genes are TRBV28 and TRBJ1-2; D unresolved. The CDR3 is 14 amino acids. V dropped 2 bases and J dropped 6 bases, with 13 bases sitting between them. Germline V gives CDR1 MDHEN, CDR2 SYDVKM. CDR3 residues: CASSLRQNPHGYTF. The DNA for the CDR3 is TGTGCCAGCAGTTTAAGGCAGAATCCGCATGGCTACACCTTC.

J is TRBJ2-1 and V is TRBV5-1; 7 positions match TRBD1. CDR1 and CDR2 from the germline V gene are SGHRS and YFSETQ. The CDR3 is 15 residues long. Trimming at V came to 0 bases and at J to 5 bases, leaving 5 bases not matched to a gene. As DNA, the CDR3 is TGCGCCAGCAGCTTGGTGCAGGGGGTTAACAATGAGCAGTTCTTC. Protein sequence: CASSLVQGVNNEQFF.

The chain has TRBV4-1 and TRBJ1-5; 8 bases agree with TRBD1. The junction had 5 bases not matched to a gene; V was cut back by 2 bases and J by 5 bases. In germline, CDR1 is MGHRA, CDR2 YSYEKL. The CDR3 runs 15 residues. The CDR3 DNA reads as TGCGCCAGCAGCCAACTACAGGGGGGTGATCAGCCCCAGCATTTT. Translated, it gives CASSQLQGGDQPQHF.

The rearrangement uses TRBV9 and TRBJ2-3, with TRBD2 as a possible D gene (6 bases). CDR3 length: 15 amino acids. Germline CDR1 SGDLS, CDR2 YYNGEE. The V gene lost 2 bases and the J gene lost 0 bases, with 10 bases spanning the gap. As DNA, the CDR3 is TGTGCCAGCAGCGTCTTTAGCGGAAGCACAGATACGCAGTATTTT. This sequence encodes CASSVFSGSTDTQYF.

Written as DNA, the CDR3 is TGCGCCAGCAGCCAAGTGGGGACAGGGGGCGGCCAGCCCCAGCATTTT. Amino acids: CASSQVGTGGGQPQHF. V usage is TRBV4-1 and J usage is TRBJ1-5; 12 bases align to TRBD1. Looked up from germline, CDR1 is MGHRA and CDR2 is YSYEKL. J gave up 7 bases and V 1 base, and 5 bases lay outside the gene matches. CDR3 length equals 16 residues.

The rearrangement links TRBV6-4 to TRBJ2-7; TRBD2 agrees at 12 bases. The CDR3 extends over 15 amino acids. The J segment lost 0 bases and the V segment lost 6 bases, leaving 3 bases of the junction unmatched. Germline V gene lookup returns CDR1 MRHNA and CDR2 SNTAGT. This chain's CDR3 is CASSQLAGGSYEQYF. CDR3 coding DNA: TGTGCCAGCAGCCAACTAGCGGGAGGCTCCTACGAGCAGTACTTC.

The chain uses TRBV19 and TRBJ2-4; D might be TRBD2 (6 bases). This CDR3 spans 13 amino acids. Trimming left V 3 bases short and J 7 bases short, with 10 bases between. CDR1 is LNHDA and CDR2 is SQIVND in the germline V gene (reference sequence). CDR3 sequence: CASSIDRGNIQYF. The CDR3, as DNA: TGTGCCAGTAGTATTGACCGGGGGAACATTCAGTACTTC.

The CDR3 DNA sequence: TGTGCCAGCAGTTTTGGGACAAATTATGGCTACACCTTC. Protein sequence: CASSFGTNYGYTF. The rearrangement uses TRBV27 and TRBJ1-2; maybe TRBD1 (6 bases). Trimming stripped 3 bases from V and 5 bases from J, with 10 bases between. CDR1 is MNHEY, CDR2 SMNVEV, per germline (reference sequence). CDR3 length: 13 residues.

The J gene is TRBJ2-5, the V gene TRBV9; perhaps D is TRBD1 or TRBD2 (5 bases each). Trimming removed 4 bases at V and 5 bases at J, with 9 bases between. Germline CDR1 SGDLS, CDR2 YYNGEE. This CDR3 is built from 12 residues. CDR3 sequence reads: CASSPRGETQYF. The CDR3 DNA is TGTGCCAGCAGCCCCCGGGGCGAGACCCAGTACTTC.

This chain uses TRBV6-4 with TRBJ1-1; TRBD1 matches at 9 bases. The CDR3 runs to 13 residues. Germline loops: CDR1 MRHNA, CDR2 SNTAGT. Losses at the gene ends were 9 bases for V and 5 bases for J; bases not matched to a gene: 7. The CDR3 nucleotides read TGTGCCAGGGCACAGGGGGCGCCAACTGAAGCTTTCTTT. It specifies CARAQGAPTEAFF.

V and J are TRBV6-5 and TRBJ2-5; D remains ambiguous. Germline V gene sequence: CDR1 MNHEY, CDR2 SVGAGI. Trimming stripped 3 bases from V and 5 bases from J, with 10 bases between. The CDR3 length is 13 residues. The CDR3 nucleotides are TGTGCCAGCAGTTATGCTCCCCAGGAGACCCAGTACTTC. Protein product: CASSYAPQETQYF.

The genes are TRBV27 and TRBJ2-1; 10 nucleotides line up with TRBD2. The CDR3 covers 14 residues. The V and J ends lost 5 bases and 8 bases, in that order; junction bases with no gene match: 6. The V gene's germline CDR1 is MNHEY and CDR2 SMNVEV (reference sequence). The DNA for the CDR3 is TGTGCCAGCAGTGGACTAGCGGCCGTCCATGAGCAGTTCTTC. Encoded protein: CASSGLAAVHEQFF.

This chain connects TRBV2 to TRBJ1-4; D is undetermined. The CDR3 contains 14 residues. Trimming took off 0 bases at V and 13 bases at J, with 15 bases between the two ends. Germline values: CDR1 SNHLY, CDR2 FYNNEI. The CDR3 nucleotides read TGTGCCAGCAGTGAAGCTAGGTCAATGACGGTACTGTTTTTT. Protein: CASSEARSMTVLFF.

This chain uses TRBV7-6 with TRBJ2-5; 11 bases fit TRBD2. CDR3 length equals 15 residues. Germline loops: CDR1 SGHVS, CDR2 FNYEAQ. J gave up 7 bases and V 4 bases, and 8 bases lay outside the gene matches. CDR3: CASSSGLAAQWTQYF. The DNA of the CDR3 is TGTGCCAGCAGCTCGGGACTAGCGGCCCAGTGGACCCAGTACTTC. The variable domain in full, with the rest retrieved from reference TRBV7-6 and TRBJ2-5, is GAGVSQSPRYKVTKRGQDVALRCDPISGHVSLYWYRQALGQGPEFLTYFNYEAQQDKSGLPNDRFSAERPEGSISTLTIQRTEQRDSAMYRCASSSGLAAQWTQYFGPGTRLLVL.

The genes are TRBV6-5 and TRBJ2-1, with D hard to call. Germline CDR1 is MNHEY and CDR2 is SVGAGI. V lost 8 bases, J lost 8 bases, and 19 bases lay in between. The CDR3 runs 14 residues. This CDR3 reads CASGSTGPFDEQFF. Here the CDR3 DNA reads TGTGCCAGCGGCTCGACTGGGCCCTTCGATGAGCAGTTCTTC.

This clone has a handful of counts. The rearrangement uses TRBV2 and TRBJ1-5, with D perhaps TRBD1 (5 bases). Per germline, CDR1 SNHLY and CDR2 FYNNEI. Trimming removed 4 bases from V and 0 bases from J, with 10 bases in between. The CDR3 consists of 15 residues. Written as DNA, the CDR3 is TGTGCCAGCAGTGTGGGGGTTTATAGCAATCAGCCCCAGCATTTT. Its protein product is CASSVGVYSNQPQHF. The full variable domain, completed using reference TRBV2 and TRBJ1-5, is EPEVTQTPSHQVTQMGQEVILRCVPISNHLYFYWYRQILGQKVEFLVSFYNNEISEKSEIFDDQFSVERPDGSNFTLKIRSTKLEDSAMYFCASSVGVYSNQPQHFGDGTRLSIL.

The chain links TRBV6-5 to TRBJ1-1, with D maybe TRBD1 (6 bases). Trimming removed 11 bases from V and 1 base from J, with 14 bases in between. From germline, CDR1 is MNHEY and CDR2 SVGAGI. This CDR3 has 13 amino acids. CDR3 bases: TGTGCCTGCCTGGGGGGGCCGAACACTGAAGCTTTCTTT. This sequence encodes CACLGGPNTEAFF.

The chain carries TRBV5-1 and TRBJ2-2; TRBD1 is a possible D gene (6 bases). This CDR3 has 13 amino acids. V lost 2 bases, J lost 6 bases, and 8 bases lay in between. The V gene's germline CDR1 is SGHRS and CDR2 YFSETQ. This CDR3 reads CASSFGGAGELFF. In nucleotides, the CDR3 is TGCGCCAGCAGCTTTGGGGGCGCCGGGGAGCTGTTTTTT. Using reference TRBV5-1 and TRBJ2-2 for the parts outside the CDR3, the full variable domain is KAGVTQTPRYLIKTRGQQVTLSCSPISGHRSVSWYQQTPGQGLQFLFEYFSETQRNKGNFPGRFSGRQFSNSRSEMNVSTLELGDSALYLCASSFGGAGELFFGEGSRLTVL.

V and J are TRBV27 and TRBJ1-1; 8 bases line up with TRBD1. The ends lost 2 bases at V and 3 bases at J; junction bases unmatched: 8. The CDR3 sequence is 16 residues long. Per germline, CDR1 MNHEY and CDR2 SMNVEV (reference sequence). This CDR3 is CASSLGAGGLDTEAFF. The CDR3 region has the DNA TGTGCCAGCAGTTTAGGGGCAGGGGGCTTGGACACTGAAGCTTTCTTT.

The chain has TRBV5-4 and TRBJ2-2, with D perhaps TRBD1 (6 bases). V lost 0 bases to trimming and J lost 9 bases, with 12 bases between them. The CDR3 runs to 14 residues. The germline V gene encodes CDR1 SGHNT and CDR2 YYREEE (reference sequence). Here the CDR3 reads CASSLDRDTRELFF. Here the CDR3 DNA reads TGTGCCAGCAGCTTGGACAGGGACACTAGGGAGCTGTTTTTT.